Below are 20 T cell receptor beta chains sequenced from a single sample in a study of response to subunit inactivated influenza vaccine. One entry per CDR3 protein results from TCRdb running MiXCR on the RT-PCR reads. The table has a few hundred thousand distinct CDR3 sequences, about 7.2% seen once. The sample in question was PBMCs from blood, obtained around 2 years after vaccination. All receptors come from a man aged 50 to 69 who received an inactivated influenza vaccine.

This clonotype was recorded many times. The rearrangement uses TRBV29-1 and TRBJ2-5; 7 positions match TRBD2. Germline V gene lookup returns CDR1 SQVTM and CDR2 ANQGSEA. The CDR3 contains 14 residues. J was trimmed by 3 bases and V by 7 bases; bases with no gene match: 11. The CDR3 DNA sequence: TGCAGCGCCGGGGACCCAGCGGGGAAAGAGACCCAGTACTTC. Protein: CSAGDPAGKETQYF.

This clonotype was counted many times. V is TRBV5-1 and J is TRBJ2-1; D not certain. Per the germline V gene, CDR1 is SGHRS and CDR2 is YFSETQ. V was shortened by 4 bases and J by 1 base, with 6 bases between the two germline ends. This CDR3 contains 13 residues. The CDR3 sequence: CASSGFSYNEQFF. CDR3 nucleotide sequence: TGCGCCAGCAGCGGGTTTTCCTACAATGAGCAGTTCTTC.

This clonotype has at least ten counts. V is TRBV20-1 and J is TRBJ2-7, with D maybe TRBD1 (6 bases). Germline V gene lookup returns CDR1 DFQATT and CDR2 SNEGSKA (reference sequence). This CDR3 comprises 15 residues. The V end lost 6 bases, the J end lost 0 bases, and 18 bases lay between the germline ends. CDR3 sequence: CSAKNPQGPSYEQYF. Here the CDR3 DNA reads TGCAGTGCCAAGAACCCACAGGGACCCTCCTACGAGCAGTACTTC.

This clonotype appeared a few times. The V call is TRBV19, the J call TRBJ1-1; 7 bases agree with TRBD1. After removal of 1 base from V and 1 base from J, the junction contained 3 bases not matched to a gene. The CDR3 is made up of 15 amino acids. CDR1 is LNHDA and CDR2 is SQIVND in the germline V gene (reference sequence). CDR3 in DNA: TGTGCCAGTAGTATAGGGGACAGACAGAACACTGAAGCTTTCTTT. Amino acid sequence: CASSIGDRQNTEAFF. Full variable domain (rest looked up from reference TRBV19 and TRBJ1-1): DGGITQSPKYLFRKEGQNVTLSCEQNLNHDAMYWYRQDPGQGLRLIYYSQIVNDFQKGDIAEGYSVSREKKESFPLTVTSAQKNPTAFYLCASSIGDRQNTEAFFGQGTRLTVV.

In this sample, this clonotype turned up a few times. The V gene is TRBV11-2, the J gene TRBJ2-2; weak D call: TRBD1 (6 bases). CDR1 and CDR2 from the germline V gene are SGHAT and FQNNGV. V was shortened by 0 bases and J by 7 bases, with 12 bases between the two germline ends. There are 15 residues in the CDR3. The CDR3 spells CASSLDRGGIGELFF. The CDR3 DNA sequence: TGTGCCAGCAGCTTAGATCGAGGGGGTATCGGGGAGCTGTTTTTT. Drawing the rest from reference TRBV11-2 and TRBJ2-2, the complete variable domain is EAGVAQSPRYKIIEKRQSVAFWCNPISGHATLYWYQQILGQGPKLLIQFQNNGVVDDSQLPKDRFSAERLKGVDSTLKIQPAKLEDSAVYLCASSLDRGGIGELFFGEGSRLTVL.

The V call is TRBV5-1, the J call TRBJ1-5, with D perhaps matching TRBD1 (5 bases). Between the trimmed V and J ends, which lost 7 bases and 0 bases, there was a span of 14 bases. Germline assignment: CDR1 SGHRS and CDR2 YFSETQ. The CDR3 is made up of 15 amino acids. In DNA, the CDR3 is TGCGCCAGCTCGCAGGAGGGGAGTAGCAATCAGCCCCAGCATTTT. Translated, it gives CASSQEGSSNQPQHF.

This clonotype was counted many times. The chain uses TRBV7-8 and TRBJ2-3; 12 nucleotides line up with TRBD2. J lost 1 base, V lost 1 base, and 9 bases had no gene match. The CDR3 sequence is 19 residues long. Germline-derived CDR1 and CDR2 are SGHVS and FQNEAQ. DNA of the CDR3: TGTGCCAGCAGCTTAGTAAGGCTAGCGGGGGGGCGGCGCACAGATACGCAGTATTTT. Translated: CASSLVRLAGGRRTDTQYF. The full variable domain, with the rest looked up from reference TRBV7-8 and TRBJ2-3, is GAGVSQSPRYKVAKRGQDVALRCDPISGHVSLFWYQQALGQGPEFLTYFQNEAQLDKSGLPSDRFFAERPEGSVSTLKIQRTQQEDSAVYLCASSLVRLAGGRRTDTQYFGPGTRLTVL.

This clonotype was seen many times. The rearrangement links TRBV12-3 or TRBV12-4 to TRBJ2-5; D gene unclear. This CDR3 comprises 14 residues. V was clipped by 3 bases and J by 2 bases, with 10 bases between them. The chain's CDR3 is CASSLSVGQETQYF. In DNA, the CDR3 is TGTGCCAGCAGTTTGTCGGTCGGTCAAGAGACCCAGTACTTC.

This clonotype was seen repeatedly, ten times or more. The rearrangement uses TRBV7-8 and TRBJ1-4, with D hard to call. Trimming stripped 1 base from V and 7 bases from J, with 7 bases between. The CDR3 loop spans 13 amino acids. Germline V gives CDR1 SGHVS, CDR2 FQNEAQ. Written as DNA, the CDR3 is TGTGCCAGCAGCTTAGGAAGACGTGAAAAACTGTTTTTT. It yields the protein CASSLGRREKLFF.

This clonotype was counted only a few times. CDR3 bases: TGTGCCAGCAGCCCGACAGGAATTAGCAATCAGCCCCAGCATTTT. Its translation: CASSPTGISNQPQHF. This chain connects TRBV2 to TRBJ1-5; perhaps TRBD1 as D (6 bases). Per germline, CDR1 SNHLY and CDR2 FYNNEI. Trimming took 6 bases from V and 0 from J, leaving 12 bases between them. The CDR3 is made up of 15 amino acids.

The CDR3, as DNA: TGCGCCAGCAGCGTGGACCAGCGGGGGGTCAATGAGCAGTTCTTC. This encodes CASSVDQRGVNEQFF. The chain links TRBV5-1 to TRBJ2-1; 9 bases agree with TRBD2. With V trimmed by 4 bases and J by 6 bases, 8 bases remained unmatched. This CDR3 region has 15 residues. Germline V CDR1 and CDR2: SGHRS, YFSETQ.

The CDR3 spells CSAQTGEFDQPQHF. The CDR3 region has the DNA TGCAGTGCCCAGACAGGGGAATTCGATCAGCCCCAGCATTTT. The chain employs TRBV20-1 and TRBJ1-5; 8 bases are shared with TRBD1. The V gene end was trimmed by 6 bases and the J gene end by 5 bases; junction bases not matched to a gene: 9. The CDR3 consists of 14 residues. Germline CDR1 reads DFQATT; CDR2 reads SNEGSKA (reference sequence).

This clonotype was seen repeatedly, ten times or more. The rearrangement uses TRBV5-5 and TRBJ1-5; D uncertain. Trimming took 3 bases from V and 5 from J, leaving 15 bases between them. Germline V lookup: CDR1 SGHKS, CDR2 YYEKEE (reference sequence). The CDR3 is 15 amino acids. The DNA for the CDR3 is TGTGCCAGCAGCTCTGGCGCGGGATCCTATCAGCCCCAGCATTTT. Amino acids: CASSSGAGSYQPQHF. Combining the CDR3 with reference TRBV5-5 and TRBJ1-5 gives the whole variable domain DAGVTQSPTHLIKTRGQQVTLRCSPISGHKSVSWYQQVLGQGPQFIFQYYEKEERGRGNFPDRFSARQFPNYSSELNVNALLLGDSALYLCASSSGAGSYQPQHFGDGTRLSIL.

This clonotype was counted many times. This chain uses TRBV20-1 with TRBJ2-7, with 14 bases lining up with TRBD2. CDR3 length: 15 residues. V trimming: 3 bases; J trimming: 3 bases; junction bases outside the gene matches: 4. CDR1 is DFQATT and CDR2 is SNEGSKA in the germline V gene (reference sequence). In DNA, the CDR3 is TGCAGTGCTAGGGCCGGGACTAGCGGGAGCTACGAGCAGTACTTC. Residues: CSARAGTSGSYEQYF.

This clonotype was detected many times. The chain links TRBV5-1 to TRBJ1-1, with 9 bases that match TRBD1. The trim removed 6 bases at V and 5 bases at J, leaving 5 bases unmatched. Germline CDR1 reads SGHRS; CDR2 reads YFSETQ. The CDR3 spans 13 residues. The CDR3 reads CASMPTGGTEAFF. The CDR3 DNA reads TGCGCCAGCATGCCGACAGGGGGGACTGAAGCTTTCTTT.

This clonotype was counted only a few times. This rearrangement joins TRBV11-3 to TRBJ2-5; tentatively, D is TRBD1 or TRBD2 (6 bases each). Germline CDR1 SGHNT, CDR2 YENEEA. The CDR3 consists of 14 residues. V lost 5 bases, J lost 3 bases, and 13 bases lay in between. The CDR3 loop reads CASSEWGAEETQYF. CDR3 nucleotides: TGTGCCAGCAGCGAATGGGGGGCAGAAGAGACCCAGTACTTC. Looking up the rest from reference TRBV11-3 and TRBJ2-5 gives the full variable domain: EAGVVQSPRYKIIEKKQPVAFWCNPISGHNTLYWYLQNLGQGPELLIRYENEEAVDDSQLPKDRFSAERLKGVDSTLKIQPAELGDSAVYLCASSEWGAEETQYFGPGTRLLVL.

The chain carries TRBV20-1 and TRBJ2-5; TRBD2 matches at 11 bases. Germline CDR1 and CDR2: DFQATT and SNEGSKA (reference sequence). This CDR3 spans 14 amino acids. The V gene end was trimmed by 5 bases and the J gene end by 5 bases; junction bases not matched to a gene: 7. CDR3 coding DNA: TGCAGTGCTGTAGCGGGAGGGCCAGTTGAGACCCAGTACTTC. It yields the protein CSAVAGGPVETQYF.

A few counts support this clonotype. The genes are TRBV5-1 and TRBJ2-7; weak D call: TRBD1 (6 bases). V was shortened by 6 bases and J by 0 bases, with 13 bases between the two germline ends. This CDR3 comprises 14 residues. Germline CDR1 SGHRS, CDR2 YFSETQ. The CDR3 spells CASTLGTYSYEQYF. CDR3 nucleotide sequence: TGCGCCAGCACCCTGGGGACATACTCCTACGAGCAGTACTTC.

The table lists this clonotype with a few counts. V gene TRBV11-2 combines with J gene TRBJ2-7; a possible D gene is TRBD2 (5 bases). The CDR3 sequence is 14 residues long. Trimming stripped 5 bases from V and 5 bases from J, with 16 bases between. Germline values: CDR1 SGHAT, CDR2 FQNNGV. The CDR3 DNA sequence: TGTGCCAGCAGCCGTCCATGGAGGAACCACGAGCAGTACTTC. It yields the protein CASSRPWRNHEQYF.

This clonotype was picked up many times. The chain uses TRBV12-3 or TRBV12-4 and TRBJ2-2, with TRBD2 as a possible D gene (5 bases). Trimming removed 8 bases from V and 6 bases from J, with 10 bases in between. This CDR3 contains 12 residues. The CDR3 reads CASLPGAGELFF. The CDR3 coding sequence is TGTGCCAGCTTGCCCGGGGCCGGGGAGCTGTTTTTT.